Listed below are T cell receptor beta chains from one sample, sequenced in a study of pediatric ulcerative colitis. Profiling relied on immunoSEQ multiplex PCR, and the TCRdb table lists in-frame clones only, not all of them. This sample has 15,000 to 20,000 clones, with about three quarters found just once. The sequenced material came from gut tissue. These receptors were obtained from a girl aged 10 to 17 with moderate ulcerative colitis. The CDR3 runs from the conserved cysteine through the conserved F or W. A D gene is named only where the DNA matches it firmly. Rows may omit the clone size; those that give it use once, few, many or a size class.

V gene	clone size	D gene	J gene	CDR3 protein	CDR3 DNA
TRBV29-1	few	.	TRBJ1-5	CSVDKGGGQPQHF	TGCAGCGTTGATAAGGGGGGTGGCCAGCCCCAGCATTTT
TRBV7-9	.	.	TRBJ2-5	CASSLAGGGEETQYF	TGTGCCAGCAGCTTAGCGGGGGGAGGCGAAGAGACCCAGTACTTC
TRBV5-1	.	TRBD2	TRBJ2-6	CASSLWWRAGGTSGSSSGANVLTF	TGCGCCAGCAGCTTGTGGTGGCGGGCAGGGGGGACTAGCGGGAGTTCTTCTGGGGCCAACGTCCTGACTTTC
TRBV5-1	few	.	TRBJ1-1	CASSLASATEAFF	TGCGCCAGCAGCTTGGCCTCAGCTACTGAAGCTTTCTTT
TRBV4-1	.	.	TRBJ1-2	CASSQWMDNYGYTF	TGCGCCAGCAGCCAATGGATGGATAACTATGGCTACACCTTC
TRBV5-6	.	.	TRBJ2-1	CASSSPGAPYNEQFF	TGTGCCAGCAGCTCGCCGGGAGCCCCCTACAATGAGCAGTTCTTC
TRBV7-2	.	TRBD2	TRBJ2-2	CASSSRDYPTGELFF	TGTGCCAGCAGCTCGCGGGACTATCCCACCGGGGAGCTGTTTTTT
TRBV5-6	.	TRBD1	TRBJ1-1	CASSILDRETEAFF	TGTGCCAGCAGCATTCTCGACAGGGAGACTGAAGCTTTCTTT
TRBV5-1	.	.	TRBJ2-1	CASSPTVGTGYNEQFF	TGCGCCAGCAGCCCTACCGTAGGGACCGGATACAATGAGCAGTTCTTC
TRBV28	.	TRBD1	TRBJ1-2	CASSFPGTAHNYGYTF	TGTGCCAGCAGTTTCCCCGGGACAGCCCACAACTATGGCTACACCTTC
TRBV18	few	.	TRBJ1-4	CASSPRGTYNEKLFF	TGTGCCAGCTCACCCCGAGGGACTTATAATGAAAAACTGTTTTTT
TRBV7-3	.	.	TRBJ2-3	CASSLRGGADTQYF	TGTGCCAGCAGCTTAAGGGGAGGCGCAGATACGCAGTATTTT
TRBV7-2	.	.	TRBJ2-2	CASSRKDTGELFF	TGTGCCAGCAGCCGTAAGGACACCGGGGAGCTGTTTTTT
TRBV27	once	.	TRBJ2-1	CASSLSGLTDEQFF	TGTGCCAGCAGTTTATCTGGATTAACGGATGAGCAGTTCTTC
TRBV6-5	.	.	TRBJ2-5	CASSPPLETQYF	TGTGCCAGCAGTCCACCGCTAGAGACCCAGTACTTC
TRBV7-9	.	TRBD1	TRBJ2-1	CASSLDPGQGYNEQFF	TGTGCCAGCAGCTTAGACCCGGGACAGGGATACAATGAGCAGTTCTTC
TRBV7-2	.	.	TRBJ2-5	CASTAYAGKETQYF	TGTGCCAGCACCGCTTACGCGGGGAAAGAGACCCAGTACTTC
TRBV5-1	.	TRBD2	TRBJ2-3	CASSLGTGRLTDTQYF	TGCGCCAGCAGCTTGGGAACCGGGAGGTTAACAGATACGCAGTATTTT
TRBV9	.	.	TRBJ2-5	CASSVGGKETQYF	TGTGCCAGCAGCGTAGGGGGGAAAGAGACCCAGTACTTC
TRBV19	.	TRBD1	TRBJ1-5	CASSIDRGSPNSNQPQHF	TGTGCCAGTAGTATTGACAGGGGGTCCCCTAATAGCAATCAGCCCCAGCATTTT
TRBV6-1	.	TRBD2	TRBJ2-1	CASSEGGGGRNEQFF	TGTGCCAGCAGTGAAGGCGGGGGGGGTCGGAATGAGCAGTTCTTC
TRBV7-9	.	.	TRBJ2-3	CANQLIGGASDTQYF	TGTGCCAACCAGCTAATTGGGGGGGCCAGTGATACGCAGTATTTT
TRBV7-2	few	TRBD1	TRBJ1-2	CASSPESGTGIYGYTF	TGTGCCAGCAGCCCCGAGTCCGGGACAGGCATCTATGGCTACACCTTC
TRBV6-1	.	TRBD1	TRBJ1-1	CASSGPPTGGHTEAFF	TGTGCCAGCAGTGGACCCCCGACAGGGGGACACACTGAAGCTTTCTTT
TRBV30	few	.	TRBJ1-5	CAWSVGSNQPQHF	TGTGCCTGGAGTGTAGGTAGCAATCAGCCCCAGCATTTT
TRBV19	.	.	TRBJ1-1	CASSIGLVGTEAFF	TGTGCCAGTAGTATAGGGCTAGTGGGCACTGAAGCTTTCTTT
TRBV29-1	.	TRBD1	TRBJ2-2	CSVGSRTGSPGELFF	TGCAGCGTTGGGTCCCGGACAGGATCCCCCGGGGAGCTGTTTTTT
TRBV5-1	.	.	TRBJ2-2	CASSSDRRAIGELFF	TGCGCCAGCAGCTCGGATCGGCGAGCAATCGGGGAGCTGTTTTTT
TRBV4-1	few	.	TRBJ1-5	CASSPVYNQPQHF	TGCGCCAGCAGCCCGGTTTACAATCAGCCCCAGCATTTT
TRBV21-1	.	.	TRBJ1-1	CASSKVVQGQREVF	TGTGCCAGCAGCAAAGTGGTACAGGGCCAAAGGGAGGTCTTT
TRBV7-9	medium-sized	TRBD1	TRBJ2-5	CASSSQQGAGETQYF	TGTGCCAGCAGCTCGCAACAGGGGGCTGGGGAGACCCAGTACTTC
TRBV18	once	TRBD2	TRBJ2-7	CASSLAPLGGRAHEQYF	TGTGCCAGCTCGCTCGCTCCCTTGGGCGGGAGGGCCCACGAGCAGTACTTC
TRBV4-2	.	TRBD1	TRBJ1-1	CASSLRGRSTEAFF	TGTGCCAGCAGCCTGAGGGGGCGGAGCACTGAAGCTTTCTTT
TRBV18	.	TRBD1	TRBJ1-1	CASSPSDRVSEAFF	TGTGCCAGCTCACCCAGCGACAGGGTCTCTGAAGCTTTCTTT
TRBV6-1	few	TRBD1	TRBJ2-6	CASSGTGDMSSSGANVLTF	TGTGCCAGCAGTGGAACAGGGGACATGAGTTCCTCTGGGGCCAACGTCCTGACTTTC
TRBV5-5	few	.	TRBJ2-5	CASSSELNQETQYF	TGTGCCAGCAGCTCGGAACTAAACCAAGAGACCCAGTACTTC
TRBV4-3	.	.	TRBJ2-6	CASSQDRSSGANVLTF	TGCGCCAGCAGCCAAGACCGCAGCTCTGGGGCCAACGTCCTGACTTTC
TRBV5-4	few	.	TRBJ1-1	CASSFSGRETEAFF	TGTGCCAGCAGCTTTAGTGGTAGAGAGACTGAAGCTTTCTTT
TRBV7-9	.	TRBD2	TRBJ2-7	CASSLTSGSSYEQYF	TGTGCCAGCAGCCTAACTAGCGGGAGCTCCTACGAGCAGTACTTC
TRBV6-6	.	.	TRBJ1-3	CASSPSKGSDGNTIYF	TGTGCCAGCAGTCCTAGCAAGGGGTCGGATGGAAACACCATATATTTT
TRBV6-1	few	.	TRBJ1-2	CASGFRAGGYTF	TGTGCCAGCGGCTTCAGAGCTGGGGGCTACACCTTC
TRBV11-2	.	.	TRBJ2-1	CASSRGGSSLDEQFF	TGTGCCAGCAGCCGAGGGGGGTCCAGTCTGGATGAGCAGTTCTTC
TRBV29-1	.	.	TRBJ2-5	CSAPPPGAQGGETQYF	TGCAGCGCCCCCCCACCGGGGGCACAGGGAGGAGAGACCCAGTACTTC
TRBV6-5	.	TRBD1	TRBJ1-1	CASRTGDTVNTEAFF	TGTGCCAGCAGGACAGGGGATACCGTGAACACTGAAGCTTTCTTT
TRBV14	.	.	TRBJ2-7	CASSRGEPDWSRSYEQYF	TGTGCCAGCAGCCGCGGGGAACCGGACTGGAGTAGGTCCTACGAGCAGTACTTC
TRBV18	.	.	TRBJ1-1	CASSPPSRLAFEAFF	TGTGCCAGCTCACCACCCTCCCGGCTGGCCTTTGAAGCTTTCTTT
TRBV14	.	.	TRBJ2-1	CASSQDGRWNEQFF	TGTGCCAGCAGCCAAGACGGACGGTGGAATGAGCAGTTCTTC
TRBV2	.	.	TRBJ1-1	CASRSGGNTEAFF	TGTGCCAGCAGGTCGGGAGGGAACACTGAAGCTTTCTTT
TRBV11-3	.	.	TRBJ2-1	CASSLGAWKIHEQFF	TGTGCCAGCAGCTTAGGCGCGTGGAAAATCCATGAGCAGTTCTTC
TRBV5-1	.	TRBD1	TRBJ2-7	CASSLLGQGFEQYF	TGCGCCAGCAGCTTGCTTGGACAGGGGTTCGAGCAGTACTTC
TRBV9	.	TRBD2	TRBJ2-3	CASSVEGGRFTDTQYF	TGTGCCAGCAGCGTAGAAGGCGGGAGGTTCACAGATACGCAGTATTTT
TRBV9	few	.	TRBJ1-2	CASSFSPTATYGYTF	TGTGCCAGCAGCTTTAGCCCGACAGCCACCTATGGCTACACCTTC
TRBV18	.	TRBD1	TRBJ1-4	CASSPGGQRNEKLFF	TGTGCCAGCTCACCAGGGGGACAGCGTAATGAAAAACTGTTTTTT